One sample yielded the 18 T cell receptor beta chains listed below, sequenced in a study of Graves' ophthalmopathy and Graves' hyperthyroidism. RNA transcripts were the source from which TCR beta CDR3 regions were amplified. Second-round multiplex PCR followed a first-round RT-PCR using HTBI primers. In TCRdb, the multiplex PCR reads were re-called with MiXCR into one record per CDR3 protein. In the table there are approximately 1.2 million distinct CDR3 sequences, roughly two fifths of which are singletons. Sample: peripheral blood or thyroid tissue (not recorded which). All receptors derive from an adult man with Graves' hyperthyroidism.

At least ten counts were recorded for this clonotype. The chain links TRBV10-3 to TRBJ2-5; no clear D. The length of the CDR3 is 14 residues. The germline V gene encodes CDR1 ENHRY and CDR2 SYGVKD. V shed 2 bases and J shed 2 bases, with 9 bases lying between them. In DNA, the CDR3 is TGTGCCATCAGTGAGGAGATCGGACAAGAGACCCAGTACTTC. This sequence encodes CAISEEIGQETQYF.

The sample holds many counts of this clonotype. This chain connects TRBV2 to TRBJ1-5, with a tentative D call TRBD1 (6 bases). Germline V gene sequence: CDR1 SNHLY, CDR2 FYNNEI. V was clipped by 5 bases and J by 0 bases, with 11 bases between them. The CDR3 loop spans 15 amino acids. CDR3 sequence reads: CASSPGQFSNQPQHF. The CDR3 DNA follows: TGTGCCAGCAGTCCAGGACAGTTTAGCAATCAGCCCCAGCATTTT.

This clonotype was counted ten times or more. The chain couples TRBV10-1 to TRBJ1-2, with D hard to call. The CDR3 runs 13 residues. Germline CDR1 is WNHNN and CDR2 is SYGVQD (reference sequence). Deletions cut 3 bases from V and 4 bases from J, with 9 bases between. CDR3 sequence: CASSESNSYGYTF. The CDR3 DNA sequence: TGCGCCAGCAGTGAATCAAACAGCTATGGCTACACCTTC.

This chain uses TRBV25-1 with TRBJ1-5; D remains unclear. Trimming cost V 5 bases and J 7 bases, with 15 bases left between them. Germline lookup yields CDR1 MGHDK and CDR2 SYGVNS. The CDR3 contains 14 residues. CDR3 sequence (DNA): TGTGCCAGCAGTTCCCCTCTAGGGTTGCAGCCCCAGCATTTT. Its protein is CASSSPLGLQPQHF.

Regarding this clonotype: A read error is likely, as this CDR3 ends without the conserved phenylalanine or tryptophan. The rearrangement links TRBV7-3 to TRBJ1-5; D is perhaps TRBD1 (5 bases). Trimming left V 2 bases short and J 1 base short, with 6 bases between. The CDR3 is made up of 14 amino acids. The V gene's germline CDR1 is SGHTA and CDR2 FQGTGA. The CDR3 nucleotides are TGTGCCAGCAGCTTACAGGGAAGCAATCAGCCCCAGCATCTT. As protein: CASSLQGSNQPQHL.

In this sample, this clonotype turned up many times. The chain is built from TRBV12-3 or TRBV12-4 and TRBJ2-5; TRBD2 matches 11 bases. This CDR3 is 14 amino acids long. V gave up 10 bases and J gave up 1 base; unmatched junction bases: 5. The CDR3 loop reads CATKGLAVQETQYF. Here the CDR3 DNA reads TGTGCCACCAAGGGACTAGCGGTCCAAGAGACCCAGTACTTC.

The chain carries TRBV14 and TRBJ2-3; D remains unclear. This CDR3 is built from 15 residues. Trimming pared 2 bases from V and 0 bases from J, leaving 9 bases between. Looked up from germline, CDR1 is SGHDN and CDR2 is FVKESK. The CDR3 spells CASSQFFVSTDTQYF. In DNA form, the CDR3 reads TGTGCCAGCAGCCAATTCTTCGTTAGCACAGATACGCAGTATTTT.

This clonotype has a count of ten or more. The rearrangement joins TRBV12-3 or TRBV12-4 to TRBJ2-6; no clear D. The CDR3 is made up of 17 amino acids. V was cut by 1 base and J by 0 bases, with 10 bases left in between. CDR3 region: CASSLGQPGSGANVLTF. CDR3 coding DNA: TGTGCCAGCAGTTTAGGCCAGCCCGGCTCTGGGGCCAACGTCCTGACTTTC.

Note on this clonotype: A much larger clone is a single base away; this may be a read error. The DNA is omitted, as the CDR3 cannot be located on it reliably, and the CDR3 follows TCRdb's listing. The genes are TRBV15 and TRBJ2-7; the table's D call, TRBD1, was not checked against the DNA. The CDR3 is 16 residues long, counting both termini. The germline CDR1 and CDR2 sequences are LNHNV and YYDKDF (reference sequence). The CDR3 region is CATSRGVGRGAYEQHF.

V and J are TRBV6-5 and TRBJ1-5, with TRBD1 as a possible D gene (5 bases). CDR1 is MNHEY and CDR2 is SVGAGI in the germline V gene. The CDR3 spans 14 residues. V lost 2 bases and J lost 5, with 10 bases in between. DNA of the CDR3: TGTGCCAGCAGTTACACGGGGGAGTATCAGCCCCAGCATTTT. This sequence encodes CASSYTGEYQPQHF.

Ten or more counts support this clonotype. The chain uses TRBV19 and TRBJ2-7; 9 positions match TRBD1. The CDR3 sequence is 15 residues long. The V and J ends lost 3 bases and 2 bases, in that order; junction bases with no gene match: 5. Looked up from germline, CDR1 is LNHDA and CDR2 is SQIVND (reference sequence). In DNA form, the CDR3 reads TGTGCCAGTAGTATTGGGGGACAGGGAACCTACGAGCAGTACTTC. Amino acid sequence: CASSIGGQGTYEQYF. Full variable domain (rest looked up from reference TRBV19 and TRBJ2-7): DGGITQSPKYLFRKEGQNVTLSCEQNLNHDAMYWYRQDPGQGLRLIYYSQIVNDFQKGDIAEGYSVSREKKESFPLTVTSAQKNPTAFYLCASSIGGQGTYEQYFGPGTRLTVT.

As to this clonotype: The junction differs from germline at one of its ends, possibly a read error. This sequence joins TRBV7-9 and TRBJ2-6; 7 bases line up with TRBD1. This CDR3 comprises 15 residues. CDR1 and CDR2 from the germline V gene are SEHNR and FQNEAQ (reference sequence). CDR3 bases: TGTGCCAGCGGCTTACAGGGGTCTGGGGCCAACGTCCTGACTTTC. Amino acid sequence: CASGLQGSGANVLTF.

The CDR3 DNA reads as TGTGCCAGCAGCGTAGCCCCGGGTGTATTTAACGAGCAGTACTTC. As protein: CASSVAPGVFNEQYF. The chain employs TRBV9 and TRBJ2-7; D call uncertain. The CDR3 extends over 15 amino acids. CDR1 is SGDLS and CDR2 is YYNGEE in the germline V gene. V was clipped by 0 bases and J by 5 bases, with 15 bases between them.

Here the CDR3 DNA reads TGTGCCAGCAGCGCGGCCGACTCACCCCTCCACTTT. It codes for CASSAADSPLHF. The chain carries TRBV9 and TRBJ1-6; the D is unclear. CDR3 size: 12 residues. Trimming left V 3 bases short and J 10 bases short, with 8 bases between. Germline V gives CDR1 SGDLS, CDR2 YYNGEE.

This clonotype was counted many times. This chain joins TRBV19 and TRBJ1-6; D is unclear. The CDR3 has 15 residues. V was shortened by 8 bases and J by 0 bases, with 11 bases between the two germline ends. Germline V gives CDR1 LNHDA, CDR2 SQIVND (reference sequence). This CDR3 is CASRSQSSYNSPLHF. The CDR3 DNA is TGTGCCAGTCGCAGTCAAAGCTCCTATAATTCACCCCTCCACTTT.

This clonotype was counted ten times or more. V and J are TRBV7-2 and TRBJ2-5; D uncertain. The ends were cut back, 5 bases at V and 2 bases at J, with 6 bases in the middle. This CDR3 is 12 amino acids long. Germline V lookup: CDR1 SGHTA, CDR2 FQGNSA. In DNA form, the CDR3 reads TGTGCCAGCAGCACATCGCAAGAGACCCAGTACTTC. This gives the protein CASSTSQETQYF.

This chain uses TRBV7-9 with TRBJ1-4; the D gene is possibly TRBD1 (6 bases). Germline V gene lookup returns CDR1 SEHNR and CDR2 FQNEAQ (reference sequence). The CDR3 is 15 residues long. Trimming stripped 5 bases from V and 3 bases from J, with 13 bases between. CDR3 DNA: TGTGCCAGCAGCAACACGGGGGCATCTAATGAAAAACTGTTTTTT. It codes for CASSNTGASNEKLFF.

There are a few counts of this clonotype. CDR3: CASSLDTLNSYEQYF. In nucleotides, the CDR3 is TGTGCCAGCAGCTTGGACACGTTAAACTCCTACGAGCAGTACTTC. The chain employs TRBV5-5 and TRBJ2-7; no firm D call. The germline V gene encodes CDR1 SGHKS and CDR2 YYEKEE (reference sequence). Between the trimmed V and J ends, which lost 0 bases and 0 bases, there was a span of 10 bases. CDR3 length: 15 residues.